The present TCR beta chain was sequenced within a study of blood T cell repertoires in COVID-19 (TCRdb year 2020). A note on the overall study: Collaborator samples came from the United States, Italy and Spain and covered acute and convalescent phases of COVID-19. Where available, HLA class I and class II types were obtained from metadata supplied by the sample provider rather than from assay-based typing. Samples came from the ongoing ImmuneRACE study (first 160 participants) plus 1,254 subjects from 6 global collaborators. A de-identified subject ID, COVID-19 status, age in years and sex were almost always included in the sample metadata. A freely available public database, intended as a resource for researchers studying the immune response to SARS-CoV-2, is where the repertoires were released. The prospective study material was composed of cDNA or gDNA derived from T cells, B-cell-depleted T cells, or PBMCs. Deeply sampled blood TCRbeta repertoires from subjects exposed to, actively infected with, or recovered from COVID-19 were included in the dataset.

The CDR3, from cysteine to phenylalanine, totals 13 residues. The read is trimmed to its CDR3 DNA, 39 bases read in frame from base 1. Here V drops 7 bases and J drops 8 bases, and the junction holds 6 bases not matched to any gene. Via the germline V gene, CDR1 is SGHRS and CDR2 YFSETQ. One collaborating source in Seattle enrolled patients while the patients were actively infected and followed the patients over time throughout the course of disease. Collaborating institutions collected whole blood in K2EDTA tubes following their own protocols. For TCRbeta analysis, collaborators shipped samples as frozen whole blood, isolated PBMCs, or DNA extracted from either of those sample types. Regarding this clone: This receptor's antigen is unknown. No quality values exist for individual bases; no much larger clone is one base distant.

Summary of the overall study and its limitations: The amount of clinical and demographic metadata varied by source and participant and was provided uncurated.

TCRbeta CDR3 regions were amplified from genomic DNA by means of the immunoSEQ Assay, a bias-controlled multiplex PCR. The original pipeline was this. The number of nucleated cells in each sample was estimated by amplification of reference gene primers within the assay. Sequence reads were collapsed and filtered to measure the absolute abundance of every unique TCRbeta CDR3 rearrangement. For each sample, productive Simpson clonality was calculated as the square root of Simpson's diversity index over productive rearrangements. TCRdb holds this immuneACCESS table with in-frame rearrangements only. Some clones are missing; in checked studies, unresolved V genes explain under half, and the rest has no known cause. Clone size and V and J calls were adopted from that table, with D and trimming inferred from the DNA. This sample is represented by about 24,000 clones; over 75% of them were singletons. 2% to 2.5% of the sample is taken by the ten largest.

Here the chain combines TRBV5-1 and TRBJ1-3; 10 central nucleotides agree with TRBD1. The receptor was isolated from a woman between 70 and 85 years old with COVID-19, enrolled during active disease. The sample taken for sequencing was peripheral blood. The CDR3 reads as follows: CASSNGQGDTIYF. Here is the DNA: TGCGCCAGCTCGAACGGACAGGGGGACACCATATATTTT. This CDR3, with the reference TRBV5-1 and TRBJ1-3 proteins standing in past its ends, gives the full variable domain KAGVTQTPRYLIKTRGQQVTLSCSPISGHRSVSWYQQTPGQGLQFLFEYFSETQRNKGNFPGRFSGRQFSNSRSEMNVSTLELGDSALYLCASSNGQGDTIYFGEGSWLTVV.